This T cell receptor beta chain stems from a study of beta chain features in type 1 diabetes listed by TCRdb under 2018. General notes on the study: Patients and healthy donors did not differ in mean age, gender distribution, total cell number or subset yield. The study compared TCRB repertoires of sorted circulating CD4+ T cell subsets between recently diagnosed type 1 diabetes patients and matched healthy donors. A total of under 120,000,000 sorted cells were examined across all samples, and RNA yield correlated strongly with the number of cells per subset. Regulatory and stem cell-like memory subsets were isolated from only 8 patients and about eight healthy donors, whereas naive and central memory subsets came from all 30 or so donors.

Trimming removed 6 bases from V and 0 bases from J; the gene matches leave 4 bases unexplained. CDR1 and CDR2 were assigned from the germline V gene (reference sequence) as MNHNY and SVGAGI. The CDR3, cysteine through phenylalanine, is 14 amino acids long. The kept DNA is CDR3 alone, 42 bases in frame from the first base. This clone was counted only a few times. Its antigen target is currently unknown. No per-base quality is available; no much larger clone lies one base away. The entire isolated RNA was reverse transcribed using the High Capacity cDNA Reverse Transcription Kit, and thus expressed TCRB transcripts were sequenced. Stem cell-like memory T cell samples underwent survey-depth immunoSEQ sequencing, averaging about 910,000 total reads per sample. Sorted cells were lysed in RLT buffer and RNA was extracted with DNase-treated RNeasy Micro or Mini kits, depending on cell number. To prevent cross-contamination, every cell subset was processed on its own, while patient and healthy donor samples were processed together. The immunoSEQ multiplex PCR was used to amplify TCRB sequences from cDNA, generating 87-bp fragments that spanned the CDR3 region. Amplicons were sequenced on the Illumina HiSeq platform. Under the source paper's analysis protocol: PCR bias was computationally corrected using synthetic template baselines, reads within Hamming distance 2 were collapsed, and singletons that could not be merged were discarded. Reads were aligned against IMGT so that V, D and J genes, CDR3 length and insertions or deletions at six rearrangement sites could be assigned. Within each subset, clonotype counts were normalized to sorted cell number, after which true diversity and Gini coefficients were computed with the tcR R package. The overlap coefficient, calculated on TCRB nucleotide sequences, was used to quantify repertoire sharing. TCRdb holds this immuneACCESS table with in-frame rearrangements only. Some clones are missing; in checked studies, unresolved V genes explain under half, and the rest has no known cause. Clone size and V and J calls were adopted from that table, with D and trimming inferred from the DNA. The sample contains 110,000 or so clones, 40% of them found a single time. Together, the top ten hold around 0.07% of the sample.

Each donor gave one peripheral blood draw, around 0.12 L on average, collected into heparinised tubes. Using a panel that included CD45RO, CCR7, CD25, CD127, CD95 and CD27, naive, central memory, regulatory and stem cell-like memory CD4+ T cells were sorted on a BD FACSAria II. A purity above 95% was achieved for all sorted populations. PBMCs were isolated immediately by Lymphoprep density gradient centrifugation and stained directly without culture. Samples were stained and sorted in pairs, with one healthy donor and one patient per experiment, so that batch effects were minimized. The paper's findings and limits, for the study overall: In all four CD4+ subsets, TCRB CDR3 length was moderately but significantly shorter in type 1 diabetes patients. At VDJ recombination sites, type 1 diabetes patients had fewer insertions and more deleted nucleotides, which implies abnormalities in thymic rearrangement. Because the HLA sub-analyses included only small numbers of individuals, any influence of HLA type on TCRB rearrangement was left unresolved. PCR might favor shorter templates, but patient and control samples were amplified and corrected together, so any skew would affect both groups equally. The naive, central memory and regulatory TCRB repertoires appeared to resemble one another more closely among patients than among healthy donors. Sequencing cDNA rather than genomic DNA could over-represent highly expressing activated cells, although activation and CD3 levels did not differ between groups.

The rearrangement joined TRBV6-6 to TRBJ2-7; 8 bases in the middle match TRBD1. The source of this sequence is a young woman in good health. The material sequenced was stem cell memory CD4+ T cells from blood. What this sample's cell subset or site label stands for: stem cell-like memory CD4+ T cells. The CDR3 loop reads CASSRTGSSYEQYF. The DNA reads TGTGCCAGCAGCCGGACAGGGAGCTCCTACGAGCAGTACTTC.